These 3 T cell receptor beta chains share one sample of origin, sequenced in a study of CD8+ T cells in alopecia areata. Reverse transcribed after extraction, RNA yielded cDNA as the sequencing template. Sequenced by immunoSEQ multiplex PCR; TCRdb stores in-frame clones only, minus some. The sample consists of more than 95,000 clones, about two fifths of them appearing once. The sample was CD4+ T cells sorted from blood. These receptors were taken from a human donor with alopecia areata.

The chain couples TRBV11-1 to TRBJ2-1; TRBD1 or TRBD2 may be the D gene (6 bases each). This CDR3 has 15 amino acids. CDR1 is SGHAT, CDR2 FQDESV, per germline (reference sequence). V was pared by 1 base and J by 4 bases, with 11 bases between. The CDR3: CASSLEEGGYNEQFF. In DNA, the CDR3 is TGTGCCAGCAGCTTAGAGGAGGGGGGTTACAATGAGCAGTTCTTC.

This clone was counted only a few times. The V call is TRBV7-9, the J call TRBJ2-7; no definite D call. Germline loops: CDR1 SEHNR, CDR2 FQNEAQ (reference sequence). CDR3 size: 14 residues. V was clipped by 3 bases and J by 2 bases, with 11 bases between them. The CDR3, as DNA: TGTGCCAGCAGCTTCCCACCGAATGCCTACGAGCAGTACTTC. This codes for CASSFPPNAYEQYF.

J is TRBJ1-2 and V is TRBV30, with D unclear. This CDR3 is 11 amino acids long. Trimming removed 3 bases from V and 4 bases from J, with 6 bases in between. Germline V gene data show CDR1 as GTSNPN and CDR2 as SVGIG (reference sequence). CDR3 loop: CAWSTLYGYTF. The CDR3 DNA follows: TGTGCCTGGAGCACTCTCTATGGCTACACCTTC.